The source of this T cell receptor beta chain is a study of response to subunit inactivated influenza vaccine. Concerning this clonotype itself: The antigen is undetermined.

Notes on the study in general: Each seasonal flu vaccination may recruit only limited new T cells, authors suggested.

The CDR3 covers 15 residues. CDR1 and CDR2 from the germline V gene are DFQATT and SNEGSKA (reference sequence). Trimming shortened V by 0 bases and J by 1 base, and 10 bases separated the two germline ends. Each CDR3 protein gets one entry after TCRdb re-called the RT-PCR reads with MiXCR. The repertoire holds approximately 500,000 distinct CDR3 sequences, 13% seen once, with 13% in the top ten. The sequence was collected from a man aged 50 to 60 who received an inactivated influenza vaccine. The source was PBMCs from blood, collected about 40 days after vaccination. The rearrangement uses TRBV20-1 and TRBJ1-3; D ambiguous. The CDR3 region is CSARDKLYSGNTIYF. The CDR3 DNA reads as TGCAGTGCTAGAGATAAGCTTTATTCTGGAAACACCATATATTTT.